One sample yielded the 32 T cell receptor beta chains listed below, sequenced in a study of blood T cell repertoires in COVID-19. Assay: immunoSEQ multiplex PCR; the TCRdb copy retains only in-frame clones and omits some. Of roughly 140,000 clones detected, around 86% appear once; the ten largest clones hold around 3.3%. Sequenced material: peripheral blood. These TCRs come from a man aged 70 or older with acute or convalescent COVID-19.

This clone has only one observation. This sequence joins TRBV5-1 and TRBJ2-7, with 11 nucleotides matching TRBD2. V dropped 5 bases and J dropped 3; count of bases not matched to a gene: 7. Germline assignment: CDR1 SGHRS and CDR2 YFSETQ. The CDR3 has 15 residues. CDR3 sequence (DNA): TGCGCCAGCAGAACCCCCGGGACTAGCGGCTACGAGCAGTACTTC. It is translated as CASRTPGTSGYEQYF.

This chain connects TRBV3-1 (or the pseudogene TRBV3-2) to TRBJ2-2; 7 nucleotides align to TRBD1. Germline-derived CDR1 and CDR2 are LGHDT and YNNKEL (reference sequence). The ends lost 2 bases at V and 1 base at J; junction bases unmatched: 4. The CDR3 has 16 amino acids. CDR3 protein: CASSQYRGGNTGELFF. Written as DNA, the CDR3 is TGTGCCAGCAGCCAATACAGGGGCGGGAACACCGGGGAGCTGTTTTTT.

This chain uses TRBV2 with TRBJ2-3; 9 nucleotides agree with TRBD2. Trimming cost V 7 bases and J 4 bases; bases outside gene matches: 9. The CDR3 length is 15 residues. CDR1 and CDR2 from the germline V gene are SNHLY and FYNNEI. The CDR3, as DNA: TGTGCCAGCAAAAGACTAGCGGCAGCGCCAGATACGCAGTATTTT. It codes for CASKRLAAAPDTQYF.

CDR3 bases: TGTGCCAGCAGCCAAGGCAGGGGGCGCCCCTACGAGCAGTACTTC. Residues: CASSQGRGRPYEQYF. The gene calls are TRBV14 and TRBJ2-7; TRBD1 matches 8 bases. Per the germline V gene, CDR1 is SGHDN and CDR2 is FVKESK. J gave up 2 bases and V 1 base, and 4 bases lay outside the gene matches. The CDR3 consists of 15 residues.

The chain uses TRBV11-2 and TRBJ1-4; D perhaps matches TRBD1 (5 bases). Germline V gene data show CDR1 as SGHAT and CDR2 as FQNNGV. The V gene lost 0 bases and the J gene lost 8 bases, with 19 bases spanning the gap. The CDR3 has 17 amino acids. CDR3 sequence (DNA): TGTGCCAGCAGCTTAGAATTCGGCAGGGCCATGGGGGAAAAACTGTTTTTT. It specifies CASSLEFGRAMGEKLFF.

DNA of the CDR3: TGTGCCACCAGTGATGGGACAGGGGGCGTCGACGAGCAGTACTTC. Amino acids: CATSDGTGGVDEQYF. The V gene is TRBV24-1, the J gene TRBJ2-7; TRBD1 aligns across 12 bases. Trimming at V came to 3 bases and at J to 5 bases, leaving 4 bases not matched to a gene. CDR3 length: 15 residues. Germline values: CDR1 KGHDR, CDR2 SFDVKD.

This clone has just a few counts. The chain uses TRBV7-8 and TRBJ2-7; 10 nucleotides agree with TRBD2. Germline CDR1 reads SGHVS; CDR2 reads FQNEAQ. V trimming: 0 bases; J trimming: 3 bases; junction bases outside the gene matches: 5. This CDR3 has 16 amino acids. The CDR3 DNA is TGTGCCAGCAGCTTAGCAGAGGGACTAGCGATCTACGAGCAGTACTTC. Translating it yields CASSLAEGLAIYEQYF.

This clone was picked up a small number of times. J is TRBJ2-1 and V is TRBV5-8, with 13 nucleotides matching TRBD2. CDR3 size: 16 residues. Germline V CDR1 and CDR2: SGHTS, YDEGEE. V lost 4 bases, J lost 3 bases, and 4 bases stayed unmatched. The DNA for the CDR3 is TGTGCCAGCAGCCGGGGACTAGCGGGAAACTACAATGAGCAGTTCTTC. The encoded protein is CASSRGLAGNYNEQFF.

J is TRBJ1-4 and V is TRBV5-6; D unclear. Between the trimmed V and J ends, which lost 5 bases and 7 bases, there was a span of 12 bases. The CDR3 spans 13 residues. CDR1 and CDR2 (germline): SGHDT, YYEEEE. In DNA, the CDR3 is TGTGCCAGCAGTCGAAGCTCTGGTGAAAAACTGTTTTTT. Amino acids: CASSRSSGEKLFF.

V and J are TRBV3-1 (or the pseudogene TRBV3-2) and TRBJ1-5; D perhaps matches TRBD1 (6 bases). Between the trimmed V and J ends, which lost 3 bases and 6 bases, there was a span of 9 bases. From germline, CDR1 is LGHDT and CDR2 YNNKEL (reference sequence). The CDR3 extends over 13 amino acids. CDR3 sequence: CASSQGAGQPQHF. CDR3 sequence (DNA): TGTGCCAGCAGCCAGGGGGCGGGTCAGCCCCAGCATTTT.

The V and J genes are TRBV15 and TRBJ2-5, with a weak D call TRBD1 (6 bases). The germline CDR1 and CDR2 sequences are LNHNV and YYDKDF (reference sequence). The CDR3 covers 16 residues. V dropped 5 bases and J dropped 3 bases, with 19 bases sitting between them. The CDR3 DNA follows: TGTGCCACCAGCCGAAATCCGGGACAATCAAAAGAGACCCAGTACTTC. Protein sequence: CATSRNPGQSKETQYF.

The rearrangement joins TRBV14 to TRBJ2-4; a possible D gene is TRBD1 (5 bases). The CDR3 contains 16 residues. Per the germline V gene, CDR1 is SGHDN and CDR2 is FVKESK. The ends were cut back, 0 bases at V and 8 bases at J, with 17 bases in the middle. The CDR3 protein is CASSQDLNLGQDIQYF. The CDR3 DNA sequence: TGTGCCAGCAGCCAAGATCTCAACTTGGGGCAGGACATTCAGTACTTC.

The V and J genes are TRBV9 and TRBJ2-1, with a weak D call TRBD2 (6 bases). Per germline, CDR1 SGDLS and CDR2 YYNGEE. Trimming left V 4 bases short and J 4 bases short, with 12 bases between. This CDR3 is 14 amino acids long. CDR3 sequence reads: CASSQGLQYNEQFF. DNA of the CDR3: TGTGCCAGCAGCCAGGGACTTCAGTACAATGAGCAGTTCTTC.

The chain carries TRBV19 and TRBJ2-7; 10 nucleotides line up with TRBD2. Trimming at V came to 3 bases and at J to 3 bases, leaving 8 bases not matched to a gene. The CDR3 spans 16 residues. Germline values: CDR1 LNHDA, CDR2 SQIVND (reference sequence). The CDR3 loop reads CASSISPSGSHYEQYF. The CDR3 nucleotides read TGTGCCAGTAGTATCTCTCCTAGCGGGAGCCACTACGAGCAGTACTTC. The full variable domain, rest sourced from reference TRBV19 and TRBJ2-7, is DGGITQSPKYLFRKEGQNVTLSCEQNLNHDAMYWYRQDPGQGLRLIYYSQIVNDFQKGDIAEGYSVSREKKESFPLTVTSAQKNPTAFYLCASSISPSGSHYEQYFGPGTRLTVT.

This clone showed up just once. The chain uses TRBV7-8 and TRBJ2-1, with TRBD2 matching 8 bases. The junction had 4 bases not matched to a gene; V was cut back by 0 bases and J by 9 bases. The CDR3 totals 14 residues. In germline, CDR1 is SGHVS, CDR2 FQNEAQ. The CDR3 DNA reads TGTGCCAGCAGCTTAGCAGCGGGAGTCGGTGAGCAGTTCTTC. Protein sequence: CASSLAAGVGEQFF.

The rearrangement uses TRBV13 and TRBJ2-7; TRBD2 is a possible D gene (6 bases). V dropped 6 bases and J dropped 2 bases, with 20 bases sitting between them. This CDR3 is built from 16 residues. Germline V gives CDR1 PRHDT, CDR2 FYEKMQ (reference sequence). DNA for the CDR3: TGTGCCAGCAGTTCTTACGGGGACTTCACCCCCTACGAGCAGTACTTC. This translates into CASSSYGDFTPYEQYF.

The chain links TRBV10-3 to TRBJ2-4, with a possible D match to TRBD2 (6 bases). The CDR3 length is 16 residues. Germline V gene sequence: CDR1 ENHRY, CDR2 SYGVKD. Trimming left V 2 bases short and J 1 base short, with 12 bases between. CDR3 amino acids: CAISEGGSLAKNIQYF. As DNA, the CDR3 is TGTGCCATCAGTGAGGGGGGGAGCCTGGCCAAAAACATTCAGTACTTC.

The chain has TRBV7-9 and TRBJ1-2; TRBD1 agrees at 8 bases. The V and J ends lost 5 bases and 7 bases, in that order; junction bases with no gene match: 6. Germline CDR1 and CDR2: SEHNR and FQNEAQ (reference sequence). The CDR3 is 13 residues long. The CDR3 loop is CASSQDRERGYTF. CDR3 bases: TGTGCCAGCAGCCAGGACAGGGAGCGTGGCTACACCTTC.

This clone was found once. The rearrangement uses TRBV5-5 and TRBJ2-3; 10 bases are shared with TRBD2. The CDR3 contains 14 residues. J gave up 6 bases and V 2 bases, and 3 bases lay outside the gene matches. Per germline, CDR1 SGHKS and CDR2 YYEKEE (reference sequence). The CDR3 DNA reads as TGTGCCAGCAGCTTTAGCGGGGGGCGGGATACGCAGTATTTT. It specifies CASSFSGGRDTQYF.

This chain uses TRBV5-1 with TRBJ2-3; 7 bases line up with TRBD1. J gave up 5 bases and V 0 bases, and 6 bases lay outside the gene matches. This CDR3 comprises 15 residues. The germline V gene encodes CDR1 SGHRS and CDR2 YFSETQ. The CDR3 is CASSLAPGQLDTQYF. CDR3 sequence (DNA): TGCGCCAGCAGCTTGGCCCCGGGACAGTTAGATACGCAGTATTTT.

The chain uses TRBV6-4 and TRBJ2-7; TRBD2 is a possible D gene (5 bases). The V end lost 6 bases, the J end lost 6 bases, and 15 bases lay between the germline ends. The CDR3 totals 13 residues. The V gene's germline CDR1 is MRHNA and CDR2 SNTAGT. The CDR3 nucleotides are TGTGCCAGCAGCGCCGATGAGGGCTCCGAGCAGTACTTC. Encoded protein: CASSADEGSEQYF.

This clone came up once. The genes are TRBV6-5 and TRBJ2-5; D gene uncertain. Trimming cost V 1 base and J 3 bases, with 6 bases left between them. CDR3 size: 13 residues. CDR1 and CDR2 from the germline V gene are MNHEY and SVGAGI. The DNA for the CDR3 is TGTGCCAGCAGTTACTACAGCAAAGAGACCCAGTACTTC. This translates into CASSYYSKETQYF.

V gene TRBV5-6 combines with J gene TRBJ1-4; the D gene is possibly TRBD1 (6 bases). Trimming stripped 5 bases from V and 4 bases from J, with 9 bases between. This CDR3 contains 13 residues. Germline lookup yields CDR1 SGHDT and CDR2 YYEEEE. The CDR3 nucleotides are TGTGCCAGCAGAGGACAGTTTAATGAAAAACTGTTTTTT. Translating it yields CASRGQFNEKLFF.

The chain links TRBV5-1 to TRBJ1-2; 9 positions match TRBD1. V lost 2 bases, J lost 3 bases, and 2 bases stayed unmatched. CDR1 and CDR2 from the germline V gene are SGHRS and YFSETQ. The CDR3 runs 14 residues. CDR3 sequence: CASSFGTGYYGYTF. The CDR3 DNA is TGCGCCAGCAGCTTTGGGACAGGGTACTATGGCTACACCTTC.

The chain joins TRBV5-6 to TRBJ2-7, with D tentatively TRBD1 (5 bases). V lost 1 base and J 6 bases, leaving 17 bases between the germline ends. The CDR3 is made up of 15 amino acids. Germline V lookup: CDR1 SGHDT, CDR2 YYEEEE. Here the CDR3 DNA reads TGTGCCAGCAGCTTGCTTGGACCGCTAAGGGGCGAGCAGTACTTC. Its translation is CASSLLGPLRGEQYF.

This chain uses TRBV29-1 with TRBJ2-1; 8 bases are a match to TRBD2. The CDR3 is 17 amino acids. Germline lookup yields CDR1 SQVTM and CDR2 ANQGSEA. V was clipped by 1 base and J by 7 bases; unmatched bases: 15. This chain's CDR3 is CSVEVGGAGARRNEQFF. The CDR3 region has the DNA TGCAGCGTTGAAGTCGGGGGGGCGGGAGCCAGAAGGAATGAGCAGTTCTTC.

The chain recombines TRBV29-1 with TRBJ2-3, with D possibly being TRBD1 (5 bases). The V end lost 3 bases, the J end lost 4 bases, and 8 bases lay between the germline ends. Germline V lookup: CDR1 SQVTM, CDR2 ANQGSEA. CDR3 length: 12 amino acids. The CDR3 DNA reads as TGCAGCGTTGATACAGGACCAGATACGCAGTATTTT. As protein: CSVDTGPDTQYF.

The chain combines TRBV28 with TRBJ2-5, with no clear D. The V and J ends lost 3 bases and 5 bases respectively, with 7 bases between them. CDR3 length: 12 residues. Germline CDR1 reads MDHEN; CDR2 reads SYDVKM. The CDR3 DNA sequence: TGTGCCAGCAGTTTTAGGCGGGAGACCCAGTACTTC. This translates into CASSFRRETQYF.

Remarks on this clone: An end of the junction differs from the germline gene, which may be a read error. V usage is TRBV15 and J usage is TRBJ1-5, with D uncertain. CDR1 LNHNV and CDR2 YYDKDF come from the germline V gene (reference sequence). This CDR3 has 13 residues. The chain's CDR3 is CATSRDRGEPSNF. In nucleotides, the CDR3 is TGTGCCACCAGCAGAGACCGCGGGGAGCCCTCGAATTTT.

The chain recombines TRBV9 with TRBJ1-1; TRBD1 is a possible D gene (5 bases). CDR1 SGDLS and CDR2 YYNGEE come from the germline V gene. Between the trimmed V and J ends, which lost 0 bases and 7 bases, there was a span of 10 bases. The CDR3 spans 13 residues. CDR3 loop: CASSVEQDLEAFF. The CDR3 region has the DNA TGTGCCAGCAGCGTAGAACAGGACCTTGAAGCTTTCTTT.

There are a few counts of this clone. The rearrangement joins TRBV28 to TRBJ2-3; 9 bases are a match to TRBD2. Germline assignment: CDR1 MDHEN and CDR2 SYDVKM. V dropped 2 bases and J dropped 2; count of bases not matched to a gene: 14. CDR3 length equals 19 residues. CDR3 sequence reads: CASSLGALLTSGYTDTQYF. CDR3 nucleotides: TGTGCCAGCAGTTTAGGGGCCCTTCTGACTAGCGGCTACACAGATACGCAGTATTTT.

In this sample, this clone turned up a few times. The V gene is TRBV19, the J gene TRBJ2-1, with 11 bases aligning to TRBD1. V shed 5 bases, J shed 4 bases, and the junction held 4 bases outside the gene matches. CDR3 length equals 15 residues. The germline CDR1 and CDR2 sequences are LNHDA and SQIVND (reference sequence). Written as DNA, the CDR3 is TGTGCCAGTAGTCCGGACAGGGGGCGATACAATGAGCAGTTCTTC. Its protein is CASSPDRGRYNEQFF.